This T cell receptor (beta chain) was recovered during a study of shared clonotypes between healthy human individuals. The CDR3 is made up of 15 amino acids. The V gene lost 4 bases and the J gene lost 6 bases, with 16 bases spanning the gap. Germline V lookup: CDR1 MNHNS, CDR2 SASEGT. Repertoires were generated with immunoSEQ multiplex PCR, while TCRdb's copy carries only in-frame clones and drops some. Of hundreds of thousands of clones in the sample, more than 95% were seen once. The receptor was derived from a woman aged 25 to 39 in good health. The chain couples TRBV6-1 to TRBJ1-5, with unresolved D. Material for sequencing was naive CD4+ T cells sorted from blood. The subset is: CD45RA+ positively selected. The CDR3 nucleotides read TGTGCCAGCAGTGTAGGACCTGGGGTAATTCAGCCCCAGCATTTT. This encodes CASSVGPGVIQPQHF.